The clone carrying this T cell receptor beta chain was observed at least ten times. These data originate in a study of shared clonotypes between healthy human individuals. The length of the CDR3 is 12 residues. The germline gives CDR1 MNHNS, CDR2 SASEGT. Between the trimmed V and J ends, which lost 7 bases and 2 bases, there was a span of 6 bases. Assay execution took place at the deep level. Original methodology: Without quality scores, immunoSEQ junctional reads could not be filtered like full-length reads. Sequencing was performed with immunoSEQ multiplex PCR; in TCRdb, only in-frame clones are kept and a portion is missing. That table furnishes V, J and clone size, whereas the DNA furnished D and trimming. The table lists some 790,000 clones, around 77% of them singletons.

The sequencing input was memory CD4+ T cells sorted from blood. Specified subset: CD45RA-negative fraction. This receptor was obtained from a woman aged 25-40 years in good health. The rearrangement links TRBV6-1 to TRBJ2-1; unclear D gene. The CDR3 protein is CASTTTYNEQFF. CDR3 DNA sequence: TGTGCCAGCACCACCACCTACAATGAGCAGTTCTTC.